Reported below is one T cell receptor (beta chain). This sample is part of a study of T cell changes during pregnancy in multiple sclerosis. The CDR3 runs to 11 residues. The V gene's germline CDR1 is MNHNS and CDR2 SASEGT. Trimming took 8 bases from V and 4 from J, leaving 8 bases between them. TCRdb's table, derived via immunoSEQ multiplex PCR, lists solely in-frame clones and lacks some. The table records tens of thousands of clones, about nine tenths of them present only once. The chain couples TRBV6-1 to TRBJ1-1, with D possibly TRBD1 on 5 matching bases. Specimen: peripheral blood, collected in the second trimester of pregnancy. The sequence came from a female donor with multiple sclerosis, enrolled in a pregnancy study. The CDR3 bases are TGTGCCAGCTCAGGGTTCACTGAAGCTTTCTTT. Translating it yields CASSGFTEAFF.